This is a list of T cell receptor beta chains from one sample in a study of blood T cell repertoires in COVID-19. Assay used: immunoSEQ multiplex PCR; TCRdb lists only in-frame clones, some missing. There are roughly 130,000 clones in the sample; almost 85% occur only once, and 9.5% to 15% lies in the top ten. The sequencing sample was made of peripheral blood. All receptors come from a woman aged 25 to 39 who had recovered from COVID-19. Each CDR3 is given with its conserved first and last residue. Each record gives: J gene, clone size, V gene, D gene, CDR3 DNA, CDR3 protein. The D gene is left open where the match is weak. The size entry is marked missing in some rows and otherwise reads once, few, many or a size class.

j_gene: TRBJ2-7; abundance: .; v_gene: TRBV11-2; d_gene: TRBD2; CDR3nt: TGTGCCAGCAGCTCCACTAGCGGGGGGGTGCACGAGCAGTACTTC; CDR3aa: CASSSTSGGVHEQYF
j_gene: TRBJ2-5; abundance: .; v_gene: TRBV3-1/TRBV3-2; d_gene: TRBD2; CDR3nt: TGTGCCAGCAGCCTTCTAGCGGGGGGAGGGGAGACCCAGTACTTC; CDR3aa: CASSLLAGGGETQYF
j_gene: TRBJ2-7; abundance: .; v_gene: TRBV7-2; d_gene: .; CDR3nt: TGTGCCAGCAGCTTGGCGAATAGCCTGCCGGTGCAGTACTTC; CDR3aa: CASSLANSLPVQYF
j_gene: TRBJ1-2; abundance: .; v_gene: TRBV19; d_gene: .; CDR3nt: TGTGCCAGTACTTGGGGCCGCTATGGCTACACCTTC; CDR3aa: CASTWGRYGYTF
j_gene: TRBJ1-1; abundance: .; v_gene: TRBV6-6; d_gene: .; CDR3nt: TGTGCCAGCAGTCCTAACAGAGAGACTGAAGCTTTCTTT; CDR3aa: CASSPNRETEAFF
j_gene: TRBJ1-2; abundance: .; v_gene: TRBV6-5; d_gene: .; CDR3nt: TGTGCCAGCAGTTACGGGGCTGCCTTCTTTGATGGCTACACCTTC; CDR3aa: CASSYGAAFFDGYTF
j_gene: TRBJ2-1; abundance: .; v_gene: TRBV12-3/TRBV12-4; d_gene: TRBD2; CDR3nt: TGTGCCAGCAGCCCGGGACTAGCGAATGAGCAGTTCTTC; CDR3aa: CASSPGLANEQFF
j_gene: TRBJ2-2; abundance: few; v_gene: TRBV5-1; d_gene: TRBD1; CDR3nt: TGCGCCAGCAGCTCGTCAGGACAGGGGTTCGCCGGGGAGCTGTTTTTT; CDR3aa: CASSSSGQGFAGELFF
j_gene: TRBJ2-3; abundance: .; v_gene: TRBV19; d_gene: .; CDR3nt: TGTGCCAGTAGCCTTGGGGGACTGGACACAGATACGCAGTATTTT; CDR3aa: CASSLGGLDTDTQYF
j_gene: TRBJ2-3; abundance: .; v_gene: TRBV5-1; d_gene: TRBD1; CDR3nt: TGCGCCAGCAGCTTGGGGGACAGGATCACAGATACGCAGTATTTT; CDR3aa: CASSLGDRITDTQYF
j_gene: TRBJ2-7; abundance: .; v_gene: TRBV11-3; d_gene: TRBD1; CDR3nt: TGTGCCAGCTCGGGACAGGTCGGGGAGCAGTACTTC; CDR3aa: CASSGQVGEQYF
j_gene: TRBJ2-3; abundance: once; v_gene: TRBV5-1; d_gene: TRBD2; CDR3nt: TGCGCCAGCAGCTTTTCGTTGACTAGCGGCACAGATACGCAGTATTTT; CDR3aa: CASSFSLTSGTDTQYF
j_gene: TRBJ2-3; abundance: .; v_gene: TRBV19; d_gene: TRBD2; CDR3nt: TGTGCCAGTAGTAACTATCTAGCGGGGGGGGTCACAGATACGCAGTATTTT; CDR3aa: CASSNYLAGGVTDTQYF
j_gene: TRBJ1-5; abundance: .; v_gene: TRBV5-1; d_gene: TRBD1; CDR3nt: TGCGCCAGCAGTCCCGGGACAGGCAAGCAATGGCCCCAGCATTTT; CDR3aa: CASSPGTGKQWPQHF
j_gene: TRBJ2-7; abundance: .; v_gene: TRBV18; d_gene: .; CDR3nt: TGTGCCAGCTCACCGGGCGGGACCTCCTACGAGCAGTACTTC; CDR3aa: CASSPGGTSYEQYF
j_gene: TRBJ2-5; abundance: once; v_gene: TRBV7-9; d_gene: TRBD2; CDR3nt: TGTGCCAGCAGCTCATGGACTAGCGGGATAGGGCAAGAGACCCAGTACTTC; CDR3aa: CASSSWTSGIGQETQYF
j_gene: TRBJ2-7; abundance: .; v_gene: TRBV18; d_gene: TRBD1; CDR3nt: TGTGCCAGCTCACCGCCTCGACAGGGCCCTAACTCCTACGAGCAGTACTTC; CDR3aa: CASSPPRQGPNSYEQYF
j_gene: TRBJ2-5; abundance: once; v_gene: TRBV5-6; d_gene: TRBD1; CDR3nt: TGTGCCAGCAGCTTGAGGGACAGGGGGATAGAGACCCAGTACTTC; CDR3aa: CASSLRDRGIETQYF
j_gene: TRBJ2-6; abundance: .; v_gene: TRBV14; d_gene: .; CDR3nt: TGTGCCAGCAGTCTCGGGACTTACTCTGGGGCCAACGTCCTGACTTTC; CDR3aa: CASSLGTYSGANVLTF
j_gene: TRBJ2-1; abundance: .; v_gene: TRBV14; d_gene: TRBD2; CDR3nt: TGTGCCAGCAGCCTCTTAGCGGGGCACTACAATGAGCAGTTCTTC; CDR3aa: CASSLLAGHYNEQFF
j_gene: TRBJ1-2; abundance: .; v_gene: TRBV15; d_gene: TRBD1; CDR3nt: TGTGCCACCAGCAGACCCCGGGACAGACCTAACTATGGCTACACCTTC; CDR3aa: CATSRPRDRPNYGYTF
j_gene: TRBJ1-3; abundance: few; v_gene: TRBV5-1; d_gene: TRBD1; CDR3nt: TGCGCCAGCAGCCGCGGTCAAGGGGGCAACTCTGGAAACACCATATATTTT; CDR3aa: CASSRGQGGNSGNTIYF
j_gene: TRBJ2-2; abundance: .; v_gene: TRBV13; d_gene: .; CDR3nt: TGTGCCAGCAGCTTAGTGACTCCCACCGGGGAGCTGTTTTTT; CDR3aa: CASSLVTPTGELFF
j_gene: TRBJ1-5; abundance: .; v_gene: TRBV7-9; d_gene: .; CDR3nt: TGTGCCAGCAGCCGCAGTCTAGGTAATCAGCCCCAGCATTTT; CDR3aa: CASSRSLGNQPQHF
j_gene: TRBJ1-2; abundance: .; v_gene: TRBV19; d_gene: .; CDR3nt: TGTGCCAGTAGTCTCGGCGGGGACCACTATGGCTACACCTTC; CDR3aa: CASSLGGDHYGYTF
j_gene: TRBJ2-7; abundance: .; v_gene: TRBV4-2; d_gene: TRBD2; CDR3nt: TGTGCCAGCAGCCAAGAACTAGCGGGAGGCTACGAGCAGTACTTC; CDR3aa: CASSQELAGGYEQYF
j_gene: TRBJ1-4; abundance: .; v_gene: TRBV7-9; d_gene: TRBD1; CDR3nt: TGTGCCAGCAGCTTGACAGGGGGGGATGAAAAACTGTTTTTT; CDR3aa: CASSLTGGDEKLFF
j_gene: TRBJ2-6; abundance: .; v_gene: TRBV18; d_gene: .; CDR3nt: TGTGCCAGCTCACCACCGACATCTCAGGGCTCTGGGGCCAACGTCCTGACTTTC; CDR3aa: CASSPPTSQGSGANVLTF
j_gene: TRBJ2-3; abundance: .; v_gene: TRBV4-1; d_gene: .; CDR3nt: TGCGCCAGCAGCCATGAAAGGGAGCGCACAGATACGCAGTATTTT; CDR3aa: CASSHERERTDTQYF
j_gene: TRBJ1-3; abundance: .; v_gene: TRBV6-5; d_gene: TRBD1; CDR3nt: TGTGCCAGCGGAAGTGGACAGGTCTCTGGAAACACCATATATTTT; CDR3aa: CASGSGQVSGNTIYF
j_gene: TRBJ1-1; abundance: few; v_gene: TRBV6-5; d_gene: .; CDR3nt: TGTGCCAGCATCACGGGGGTGAACACTGAAGCTTTCTTT; CDR3aa: CASITGVNTEAFF
j_gene: TRBJ1-2; abundance: .; v_gene: TRBV19; d_gene: .; CDR3nt: TGTGCCAGTAGTATTGGGCAGGGTTTTGAATATGGCTACACCTTC; CDR3aa: CASSIGQGFEYGYTF
j_gene: TRBJ2-3; abundance: once; v_gene: TRBV6-5; d_gene: .; CDR3nt: TGTGCCAGCAGTTACCTCGGGGGAGATACGCAGTATTTT; CDR3aa: CASSYLGGDTQYF
j_gene: TRBJ1-2; abundance: .; v_gene: TRBV9; d_gene: TRBD1; CDR3nt: TGTGCCAGCAGCACTCATACAGGGGGCGTGGGCGGCTACACCTTC; CDR3aa: CASSTHTGGVGGYTF
j_gene: TRBJ1-5; abundance: .; v_gene: TRBV9; d_gene: .; CDR3nt: TGTGCCAGCAGCGTTGGCAATAGCAATCAGCCCCAGCATTTT; CDR3aa: CASSVGNSNQPQHF
j_gene: TRBJ2-7; abundance: .; v_gene: TRBV6-6; d_gene: TRBD2; CDR3nt: TGTGCCAGCAGTCACGGGACTAGCAGGCCTCTCTACGAGCAGTACTTC; CDR3aa: CASSHGTSRPLYEQYF
j_gene: TRBJ1-1; abundance: few; v_gene: TRBV6-1; d_gene: TRBD1; CDR3nt: TGTGCCAGCAGTGACCTCGGGACAGGGCTGGCTGAAGCTTTCTTT; CDR3aa: CASSDLGTGLAEAFF
j_gene: TRBJ1-2; abundance: .; v_gene: TRBV5-1; d_gene: .; CDR3nt: TGCGCCAGCAGCAATGGACTCGGACGCTATGGCTACACCTTC; CDR3aa: CASSNGLGRYGYTF
j_gene: TRBJ1-2; abundance: .; v_gene: TRBV4-1; d_gene: .; CDR3nt: TGCGCCAGCAGCCAAGTAATTAGCCCTGGAGGCTATGGCTACACCTTC; CDR3aa: CASSQVISPGGYGYTF
j_gene: TRBJ2-2; abundance: .; v_gene: TRBV7-3; d_gene: TRBD2; CDR3nt: TGTGCCAGCAGACTTACTAGCGGGCCCGGGGAGCTGTTTTTT; CDR3aa: CASRLTSGPGELFF
j_gene: TRBJ1-2; abundance: .; v_gene: TRBV19; d_gene: .; CDR3nt: TGTGCCAGTAGTATTGCCGGACAGAAATCGAGACAGGGCTACACCTTC; CDR3aa: CASSIAGQKSRQGYTF
j_gene: TRBJ2-2; abundance: .; v_gene: TRBV9; d_gene: .; CDR3nt: TGTGCCAGCAGCGCCCGACAGACTGACACCGGGGAGCTGTTTTTT; CDR3aa: CASSARQTDTGELFF
j_gene: TRBJ1-4; abundance: .; v_gene: TRBV19; d_gene: TRBD1; CDR3nt: TGTGCCAGTAGTTCCGGGACAGGGGTTGCTAATGAAAAACTGTTTTTT; CDR3aa: CASSSGTGVANEKLFF
j_gene: TRBJ1-5; abundance: .; v_gene: TRBV18; d_gene: .; CDR3nt: TGTGCCAGCTCTCAGGGCTATAGCAATCAGCCCCAGCATTTT; CDR3aa: CASSQGYSNQPQHF
j_gene: TRBJ1-2; abundance: .; v_gene: TRBV9; d_gene: TRBD1; CDR3nt: TGTGCCAGCAGCGCCGGGACAGGGATCCCGAGCTATGGCTACACCTTC; CDR3aa: CASSAGTGIPSYGYTF
j_gene: TRBJ2-2; abundance: .; v_gene: TRBV18; d_gene: TRBD2; CDR3nt: TGTGCCAGCTCATCGGGGACTAGCGGTACAAACACCGGGGAGCTGTTTTTT; CDR3aa: CASSSGTSGTNTGELFF
j_gene: TRBJ2-1; abundance: .; v_gene: TRBV18; d_gene: .; CDR3nt: TGTGCCAGCTCACCCGGGATGATCTCCTACAATGAGCAGTTCTTC; CDR3aa: CASSPGMISYNEQFF
j_gene: TRBJ1-2; abundance: .; v_gene: TRBV29-1; d_gene: .; CDR3nt: TGCAGCGTCGCACCTGGATGGAGCTATGGCTACACCTTC; CDR3aa: CSVAPGWSYGYTF
j_gene: TRBJ2-1; abundance: .; v_gene: TRBV10-1; d_gene: TRBD2; CDR3nt: TGCGCCAGCAGTGACAGCGGGAGAGGCAATGAGCAGTTCTTC; CDR3aa: CASSDSGRGNEQFF
j_gene: TRBJ1-2; abundance: .; v_gene: TRBV28; d_gene: .; CDR3nt: TGTGCCAGCAGTAACCTCCTGGGTTCCTCGGGCTATGGCTACACCTTC; CDR3aa: CASSNLLGSSGYGYTF
j_gene: TRBJ2-7; abundance: .; v_gene: TRBV2; d_gene: TRBD1; CDR3nt: TGTGCCAGACCACGCACCAGGGACAGGGGGCATGGCGAGCAGTACTTC; CDR3aa: CARPRTRDRGHGEQYF
j_gene: TRBJ2-1; abundance: .; v_gene: TRBV29-1; d_gene: TRBD1; CDR3nt: TGCAGCGTGAACCCGGGACAGGGTAGGGATGAGCAGTTCTTC; CDR3aa: CSVNPGQGRDEQFF
j_gene: TRBJ2-7; abundance: .; v_gene: TRBV5-1; d_gene: TRBD2; CDR3nt: TGCGCCAGCAGCCCAGTAGCGGGAGGGCCCGGCGAGCAGTACTTC; CDR3aa: CASSPVAGGPGEQYF
j_gene: TRBJ2-7; abundance: .; v_gene: TRBV3-1/TRBV3-2; d_gene: TRBD1; CDR3nt: TGTGCCAGCAGCCACGGACAGGGATCCTACGAGCAGTACTTC; CDR3aa: CASSHGQGSYEQYF